Shown below are 5 T cell receptor beta chains from a single sample sequenced in a study of identical twins. TCRdb itself ran the 5' RACE reads through MiXCR, one entry per CDR3 protein. The sample comprises just over 500,000 distinct CDR3 sequences, roughly a fifth of which are singletons, and about 0.91% rests with the top ten. These records were also assigned to another study, of T cells expressing NK-cell markers.

Sequenced sample: CD4+ T cells sorted from blood. These TCRs come from a woman aged 18 to 35 in good health.

This clonotype occurred a few times. This chain joins TRBV20-1 and TRBJ1-5; D remains unclear. Germline values: CDR1 DFQATT, CDR2 SNEGSKA (reference sequence). V lost 5 bases and J lost 5, with 10 bases in between. The CDR3 totals 12 residues. The CDR3 bases are TGCAGTGCTTCCGGAGCCGATCAGCCCCAGCATTTT. Translation: CSASGADQPQHF.

The V call is TRBV12-3 or TRBV12-4, the J call TRBJ2-5; D not certain. Deletions cut 3 bases from V and 2 bases from J, with 10 bases between. The length of the CDR3 is 14 residues. As DNA, the CDR3 is TGTGCCAGCAGTTTTCCGGGCGCACAAGAGACCCAGTACTTC. Translation gives CASSFPGAQETQYF.

This clonotype was found a few times. The chain uses TRBV20-1 and TRBJ1-2; TRBD1 agrees at 10 bases. Germline lookup yields CDR1 DFQATT and CDR2 SNEGSKA (reference sequence). This CDR3 region has 14 residues. The V and J ends lost 6 bases and 3 bases, in that order; junction bases with no gene match: 7. The CDR3 sequence is CSADTGTGDYGYTF. DNA of the CDR3: TGCAGTGCGGATACCGGGACAGGGGACTATGGCTACACCTTC.

The chain recombines TRBV7-2 with TRBJ2-5; 8 positions match TRBD2. The CDR3 is 13 amino acids. Unmatched junction bases numbered 2, after V lost 4 bases and J lost 4 bases. Germline CDR1 and CDR2: SGHTA and FQGNSA. CDR3 amino acids: CASSWAGGETQYF. CDR3 nucleotide sequence: TGTGCCAGCAGCTGGGCGGGAGGAGAGACCCAGTACTTC.

The chain combines TRBV2 with TRBJ1-1; 8 nucleotides line up with TRBD1. V was pared by 8 bases and J by 7 bases, with 12 bases of the junction left unmatched. This CDR3 has 14 residues. CDR1 is SNHLY, CDR2 FYNNEI, per germline. CDR3 protein: CASRTDRAVGEAFF. CDR3 nucleotide sequence: TGTGCCAGCCGGACGGACAGGGCTGTTGGTGAAGCTTTCTTT.